This passage covers 15 T cell receptor beta chains from one sample sequenced in a study of T cells after yellow fever vaccination. TCRdb re-called the 5' RACE reads through MiXCR, storing one row per CDR3 protein. The table has 40,000 to 55,000 distinct CDR3 sequences, around 6.7% seen once. The source was CD8+ T cells not binding an NS4B(214-222) dextramer, sorted from PBMCs, collected approximately 47 days after the first yellow fever vaccination. All receptors come from a man aged 18 to 30 who received the YFV17D yellow fever vaccine.

The V and J genes are TRBV6-2 or TRBV6-3 and TRBJ2-7, with D perhaps TRBD2 (7 bases). Trimming took off 2 bases at V and 4 bases at J, with 18 bases between the two ends. Germline assignment: CDR1 MNHEY and CDR2 SVGEGT. CDR3 length: 16 amino acids. The CDR3 is CASSYPLGGTSYEQYF. The CDR3 DNA reads as TGTGCCAGCAGTTACCCCCTGGGAGGGACAAGTTACGAGCAGTACTTC.

This clonotype showed up just a few times. A much larger clone lies one base from this, so it may be a read error. This chain links TRBV12-3 or TRBV12-4 with TRBJ1-4; D perhaps matches TRBD1 (5 bases). The CDR3 runs 14 residues. The V end lost 7 bases, the J end lost 8 bases, and 17 bases lay between the germline ends. The CDR3, as DNA: TGTGCCAGCACGGGGGGAGAGCGAAAGGAAAAACTGTTTTTT. Residues: CASTGGERKEKLFF.

This sequence joins TRBV7-9 and TRBJ2-7; the D is unclear. Trimming stripped 5 bases from V and 6 bases from J, with 11 bases between. The CDR3 sequence is 12 residues long. CDR1 and CDR2 from the germline V gene are SEHNR and FQNEAQ (reference sequence). CDR3 sequence reads: CASSVECGEQYV. In DNA, the CDR3 is TGTGCCAGCAGCGTCGAATGTGGCGAGCAGTACGTC.

This clonotype was counted many times. The rearrangement joins TRBV29-1 to TRBJ2-3; D uncertain. Germline values: CDR1 SQVTM, CDR2 ANQGSEA. V was pared by 7 bases and J by 4 bases, with 12 bases between. The CDR3 length is 12 residues. The CDR3 loop reads CSADDGADTQYF. The CDR3 DNA is TGCAGCGCCGATGATGGGGCAGATACGCAGTATTTT.

A word on this clonotype: This could be a read error, since a much larger clone is one nucleotide away. The chain combines TRBV19 with TRBJ2-7; 7 nucleotides align to TRBD1. CDR3 length: 14 amino acids. Germline CDR1 reads LNHDA; CDR2 reads SQIVND (reference sequence). Written as DNA, the CDR3 is TGTCCCAGTAGTGTCGGGACAGTTCGGTACGAGCAGTACTTC. Translating gives CPSSVGTVRYEQYF.

This clonotype has more than one count but fewer than ten. In DNA, the CDR3 is TGTGCCAGCAGTGATAGCTATTGGGACAGCGTGAGCTCCTATAATTCACCCCTCCACTTT. Encoded protein: CASSDSYWDSVSSYNSPLHF. The chain combines TRBV25-1 with TRBJ1-6; 7 nucleotides agree with TRBD1. Germline assignment: CDR1 MGHDK and CDR2 SYGVNS. The CDR3 spans 20 residues. V shed 3 bases, J shed 0 bases, and the junction held 14 bases outside the gene matches.

The V call is TRBV5-1, the J call TRBJ2-7; 8 positions match TRBD2. Germline V gene sequence: CDR1 SGHRS, CDR2 YFSETQ. Trimming cost V 0 bases and J 7 bases; bases outside gene matches: 3. The CDR3 extends over 13 amino acids. CDR3 nucleotides: TGCGCCAGCAGCTTGGCCGGGACTAGGGAGCAGTACTTC. This translates into CASSLAGTREQYF.

This rearrangement joins TRBV12-3 or TRBV12-4 to TRBJ2-2; 9 nucleotides match TRBD1. The trim removed 0 bases at V and 4 bases at J, leaving 12 bases unmatched. CDR3 length: 19 residues. Here the CDR3 reads CASSLAWGQGFIATGELFF. The CDR3 nucleotides are TGTGCCAGCAGTTTAGCGTGGGGACAGGGTTTTATTGCCACCGGGGAGCTGTTTTTT.

The chain combines TRBV11-3 with TRBJ2-2; TRBD2 is a possible D gene (5 bases). V gave up 5 bases and J gave up 1 base, with 5 bases separating them. The CDR3 extends over 13 amino acids. Germline assignment: CDR1 SGHNT and CDR2 YENEEA. The CDR3 nucleotides read TGTGCCAGCAGCGGGAGGAACACCGGGGAGCTGTTTTTT. This sequence encodes CASSGRNTGELFF.

This clonotype was seen repeatedly, ten times or more. The V gene is TRBV7-3, the J gene TRBJ2-3; 16 bases fit TRBD2. There are 17 residues in the CDR3. In germline, CDR1 is SGHTA, CDR2 FQGTGA. V dropped 4 bases and J dropped 3; count of bases not matched to a gene: 4. This chain's CDR3 is CASSSGLAGGPTDTQYF. The CDR3, as DNA: TGTGCCAGCAGCTCGGGACTAGCGGGGGGGCCTACAGATACGCAGTATTTT.

This clonotype was counted many times. The genes are TRBV6-2 or TRBV6-3 and TRBJ1-5; 11 bases agree with TRBD1. This CDR3 region has 15 residues. The J segment lost 7 bases and the V segment lost 6 bases, leaving 8 bases of the junction unmatched. CDR1 and CDR2 from the germline V gene are MNHEY and SVGEGT. DNA of the CDR3: TGTGCCAGCAGCAACCGGGACAGGGGGTACCAGCCCCAGCATTTT. Residues: CASSNRDRGYQPQHF.

This clonotype was recorded a few times. The gene calls are TRBV7-3 and TRBJ2-5; 8 bases line up with TRBD2. V was clipped by 5 bases and J by 8 bases; unmatched bases: 10. CDR1 is SGHTA and CDR2 is FQGTGA in the germline V gene. The CDR3 totals 14 residues. Written as DNA, the CDR3 is TGTGCCAGCAGCGTTAGCGGGGCCGTAGATACCCAGTACTTC. Its translation is CASSVSGAVDTQYF.

This clonotype was counted between two and nine times. The rearrangement joins TRBV4-1 to TRBJ1-1; TRBD1 agrees at 7 bases. V lost 1 base, J lost 2 bases, and 4 bases stayed unmatched. Germline V gene lookup returns CDR1 MGHRA and CDR2 YSYEKL. CDR3 length: 15 amino acids. In nucleotides, the CDR3 is TGCGCCAGCAGCCAAGCGCAGGGGGGTAACACTGAAGCTTTCTTT. Translated, it gives CASSQAQGGNTEAFF.

This clonotype has ten or more counts. The V call is TRBV7-9, the J call TRBJ1-4; D is unresolved. The V gene's germline CDR1 is SEHNR and CDR2 FQNEAQ (reference sequence). The CDR3 consists of 14 residues. V gave up 5 bases and J gave up 11 bases, with 18 bases separating them. CDR3 protein: CASSPTLLGEKLFF. For the CDR3, the DNA is TGTGCCAGCAGCCCTACCCTACTCGGAGAGAAACTGTTTTTT.

The chain is built from TRBV11-2 and TRBJ2-7; a possible D gene is TRBD1 (6 bases). This CDR3 is 14 amino acids long. The germline CDR1 and CDR2 sequences are SGHAT and FQNNGV. With 6 bases removed from V and 3 bases from J, the gap between germline ends came to 15 bases. CDR3 amino acids: CASSWPGHHYEQYV. The CDR3, as DNA: TGTGCCAGCAGTTGGCCGGGACACCACTACGAGCAGTACGTC.